These 4 T cell receptor beta chains came from one sample sequenced in a study of T cell repertoires in cytomegalovirus infection. Their cognate antigens are unknown. TCRdb re-called the reads through MiXCR, storing one row per CDR3 protein. Among some 900,000 distinct CDR3 sequences listed, around a third were seen once. The specimen was cultured CD8+ T cells from PBMCs, collected from culture after CMV antigen stimulation. These receptors originate from a human donor in good health (CMV status not recorded). Some clones in this sample may be carry-over from other donors' samples.

The chain uses TRBV6-1 and TRBJ2-5; D may be TRBD2 (5 bases). Germline V CDR1 and CDR2: MNHNS, SASEGT. The V gene lost 9 bases and the J gene lost 5 bases, with 13 bases spanning the gap. CDR3 length: 12 amino acids. CDR3 bases: TGTGCCAGTCTCTGGGGAGCGGAGACCCAGTACTTC. It translates to CASLWGAETQYF.

This clonotype was seen a handful of times. The gene calls are TRBV7-6 and TRBJ2-5, with D maybe TRBD1 (6 bases). The CDR3 is 15 residues long. The germline V gene has CDR1 SGHVS and CDR2 FNYEAQ. The V end was cut by 5 bases, the J end by 2 bases, with 15 bases between. CDR3 amino acids: CASSPPFTGQETQYF. The CDR3 coding sequence is TGTGCCAGCAGCCCTCCCTTTACAGGGCAAGAGACCCAGTACTTC.

This clonotype appeared a single time. No conserved phenylalanine or tryptophan is present at the end of the CDR3, so a read error is the likely explanation. This chain uses TRBV5-6 with TRBJ1-1; D is unclear. The CDR3 covers 16 residues. Between the trimmed V and J ends, which lost 1 base and 4 bases, there was a span of 17 bases. Germline assignment: CDR1 SGHDT and CDR2 YYEEEE. The CDR3 reads CASSLTVPRGSTEAFS. The CDR3 DNA reads as TGTGCCAGCAGCTTGACAGTCCCCCGAGGGAGCACTGAAGCTTTCTCT.

The CDR3 DNA sequence: TGTGCCAGCAGCCCGGGGGCTACCCGGGATGAGCAGTTCTTC. Protein product: CASSPGATRDEQFF. This chain links TRBV7-9 with TRBJ2-1; either TRBD1 or TRBD2 may supply D (6 bases each). Per the germline V gene, CDR1 is SEHNR and CDR2 is FQNEAQ (reference sequence). CDR3 length: 14 amino acids. Trimming removed 5 bases at V and 8 bases at J, with 16 bases between.